Following are 17 T cell receptor beta chains from one sample sequenced in a study of T cell changes during pregnancy in multiple sclerosis. Method: immunoSEQ multiplex PCR; TCRdb's copy keeps in-frame clones and lacks some. This repertoire shows 40,000 to 50,000 clones, 89% found once; its top ten account for more than 0.6%. The input for sequencing was CD4+ T cells from peripheral blood mononuclear cells, taken in the first trimester of pregnancy. These receptors came from a female donor with multiple sclerosis, enrolled in a pregnancy study.

The chain combines TRBV5-1 with TRBJ2-7; 8 bases agree with TRBD2. From germline, CDR1 is SGHRS and CDR2 YFSETQ. V shed 4 bases and J 6 bases; nucleotides not matched to a gene: 12. This CDR3 has 15 amino acids. Written as DNA, the CDR3 is TGCGCCAGCAGCGACAACGGGAGGGCCGGATCCGAGCAGTACTTC. Its translation: CASSDNGRAGSEQYF.

The chain is built from TRBV7-2 and TRBJ1-1; D is possibly TRBD1 (5 bases). The germline V gene has CDR1 SGHTA and CDR2 FQGNSA. Trimming removed 8 bases from V and 5 bases from J, with 18 bases in between. The length of the CDR3 is 14 residues. CDR3 loop: CASGLGHTGTEAFF. CDR3 bases: TGTGCCAGCGGACTAGGACACACGGGAACTGAAGCTTTCTTT.

The V and J genes are TRBV14 and TRBJ2-1, with a possible D match to TRBD2 (7 bases). The CDR3 is made up of 15 amino acids. Germline loops: CDR1 SGHDN, CDR2 FVKESK. V was trimmed by 4 bases and J by 3 bases, leaving 13 bases between them. This CDR3 reads CASSRGASGYNEQFF. In DNA form, the CDR3 reads TGTGCCAGCAGCCGGGGGGCTAGCGGCTACAATGAGCAGTTCTTC. The entire variable domain, with the rest obtained from reference TRBV14 and TRBJ2-1, is as follows: EAGVTQFPSHSVIEKGQTVTLRCDPISGHDNLYWYRRVMGKEIKFLLHFVKESKQDESGMPNNRFLAERTGGTYSTLKVQPAELEDSGVYFCASSRGASGYNEQFFGPGTRLTVL.

This clone was seen only once. The chain combines TRBV10-2 with TRBJ1-2, with TRBD1 matching over 10 bases. The V segment lost 6 bases and the J segment 4 bases; nucleotides outside the gene matches: 5. The V gene's germline CDR1 is WSHSY and CDR2 SAAADI. This CDR3 spans 14 amino acids. CDR3 protein: CASSSDRGGYGYTF. DNA of the CDR3: TGCGCCAGCAGCTCGGACAGGGGGGGCTATGGCTACACCTTC.

The rearrangement links TRBV11-2 to TRBJ1-1; D gene ambiguous. V lost 5 bases to trimming and J lost 6 bases, with 16 bases between them. Germline-derived CDR1 and CDR2 are SGHAT and FQNNGV. This CDR3 contains 14 residues. The chain's CDR3 is CASSPPGFSAEAFF. The CDR3, as DNA: TGTGCCAGCAGCCCCCCCGGGTTCTCGGCTGAAGCTTTCTTT.

The chain uses TRBV29-1 and TRBJ2-7; D might be TRBD2 (6 bases). V was clipped by 7 bases and J by 6 bases, with 16 bases between them. CDR1 SQVTM and CDR2 ANQGSEA come from the germline V gene. This CDR3 has 12 residues. DNA of the CDR3: TGCAGCGGCGGACCGGGGGTTGGCGAGCAGTACTTC. Translated: CSGGPGVGEQYF.

This clone came up once. This chain connects TRBV6-5 to TRBJ2-3; 9 bases line up with TRBD2. The CDR3 contains 15 residues. J lost 3 bases, V lost 6 bases, and 7 bases had no gene match. Germline values: CDR1 MNHEY, CDR2 SVGAGI. The CDR3 reads CASSVAGAPTDTQYF. CDR3 coding DNA: TGTGCCAGCAGCGTAGCGGGAGCGCCGACAGATACGCAGTATTTT.

This chain links TRBV28 with TRBJ2-7, with a weak D call TRBD1 (6 bases). CDR3 size: 17 residues. V lost 7 bases to trimming and J lost 3 bases, with 25 bases between them. Germline values: CDR1 MDHEN, CDR2 SYDVKM. The CDR3 coding sequence is TGTGCCAGCAAAGTAAGGGACAACCCCTTCTCCTACTACGAGCAGTACTTC. This encodes CASKVRDNPFSYYEQYF.

The rearrangement links TRBV28 to TRBJ2-7, with D hard to call. The V end lost 1 base, the J end lost 6 bases, and 13 bases lay between the germline ends. CDR3 length equals 14 residues. Germline-derived CDR1 and CDR2 are MDHEN and SYDVKM. CDR3 DNA sequence: TGTGCCAGCAGTTTATCCCTCCTACCCCCCGAGCAGTACTTC. Its translation is CASSLSLLPPEQYF.

The chain recombines TRBV6-4 with TRBJ1-1, with D possibly TRBD1 on 5 matching bases. There are 12 residues in the CDR3. Germline V CDR1 and CDR2: MRHNA, SNTAGT. Trimming pared 3 bases from V and 7 bases from J, leaving 9 bases between. This chain's CDR3 is CASSEGGSEAFF. The CDR3 DNA reads as TGTGCCAGCAGTGAGGGGGGGAGTGAAGCTTTCTTT.

This chain uses TRBV14 with TRBJ2-2, with 12 bases identical to TRBD2. The J segment lost 5 bases and the V segment lost 2 bases, leaving 3 bases of the junction unmatched. Germline-derived CDR1 and CDR2 are SGHDN and FVKESK. The CDR3 has 16 amino acids. CDR3 sequence (DNA): TGTGCCAGCAGCCAATTACTAGCGGGGGGAACCGGGGAGCTGTTTTTT. This gives the protein CASSQLLAGGTGELFF.

J is TRBJ1-1 and V is TRBV5-1, with D unresolved. The V gene's germline CDR1 is SGHRS and CDR2 YFSETQ. The CDR3 is made up of 13 amino acids. Trimming pared 0 bases from V and 8 bases from J, leaving 11 bases between. Here the CDR3 reads CASSLVQESEAFF. The CDR3 DNA reads TGCGCCAGCAGCTTGGTTCAGGAATCGGAAGCTTTCTTT. Together with reference TRBV5-1 and TRBJ1-1, the CDR3 gives the full variable domain: KAGVTQTPRYLIKTRGQQVTLSCSPISGHRSVSWYQQTPGQGLQFLFEYFSETQRNKGNFPGRFSGRQFSNSRSEMNVSTLELGDSALYLCASSLVQESEAFFGQGTRLTVV.

Written as DNA, the CDR3 is TGTGCCAGCAGCTTGGGGACAGGCGGGACGACCCAGTACTTC. Translated, it gives CASSLGTGGTTQYF. The V and J genes are TRBV5-6 and TRBJ2-5; TRBD1 might be the D (7 bases). Trimming removed 0 bases from V and 7 bases from J, with 13 bases in between. This CDR3 spans 14 amino acids. Germline V lookup: CDR1 SGHDT, CDR2 YYEEEE.

J is TRBJ1-3 and V is TRBV23-1; possibly TRBD1 for D (6 bases). TRBV23-1 is an ORF, and what it does is uncertain. CDR3 length equals 18 residues. V shed 0 bases and J shed 0 bases, with 15 bases lying between them. The CDR3 sequence is CASSQSGDKGSSGNTIYF. CDR3 nucleotides: TGCGCCAGCAGTCAATCCGGGGACAAAGGGAGCTCTGGAAACACCATATATTTT.

V usage is TRBV6-5 and J usage is TRBJ2-7; a weak D match, TRBD2 (7 bases). The V gene's germline CDR1 is MNHEY and CDR2 SVGAGI. The CDR3 runs 11 residues. V lost 8 bases and J lost 6, with 11 bases in between. The CDR3 region is CASSRGGEQYF. Written as DNA, the CDR3 is TGTGCCAGCTCGAGGGGGGGCGAGCAGTACTTC.

The chain combines TRBV5-4 with TRBJ2-2; D may be TRBD1 (5 bases). With 0 bases removed from V and 7 bases from J, the gap between germline ends came to 13 bases. The CDR3 length is 15 residues. Germline values: CDR1 SGHNT, CDR2 YYREEE (reference sequence). Here the CDR3 DNA reads TGTGCCAGCAGCTTGGCCTGGCAGGGCGGCGGGGAGCTGTTTTTT. Its protein product is CASSLAWQGGGELFF.

The J gene is TRBJ1-2, the V gene TRBV29-1; 10 nucleotides line up with TRBD1. Germline loops: CDR1 SQVTM, CDR2 ANQGSEA. J was trimmed by 3 bases and V by 6 bases; bases with no gene match: 13. The CDR3 consists of 16 residues. The DNA for the CDR3 is TGCAGCGTAGACGCCCCGGGACAGGGGCACTACTATGGCTACACCTTC. Protein sequence: CSVDAPGQGHYYGYTF. The full variable domain, with the rest looked up from reference TRBV29-1 and TRBJ1-2, is SAVISQKPSRDICQRGTSLTIQCQVDSQVTMMFWYRQQPGQSLTLIATANQGSEATYESGFVIDKFPISRPNLTFSTLTVSNMSPEDSSIYLCSVDAPGQGHYYGYTFGSGTRLTVV.